A single sample gave rise to the 27 T cell receptor beta chains below, sequenced in a study of T cell changes during pregnancy in multiple sclerosis (dated by TCRdb to between 2019 and 2020). To prepare the library, the immunoSEQ multiplex PCR assay was applied. This immuneACCESS table, as held by TCRdb, lists in-frame sequences with V and J called but not all clones. Of the missing ones, under half trace to an unresolved V gene in checked studies; the others have no known cause. The sample table shows tens of thousands of clones, and around 93% are seen once. The ten largest clones capture 0.6% to 0.8% of the sample. Source: CD4+ T cells from peripheral blood mononuclear cells, taken in the first trimester of pregnancy. Receptors originate from a female donor with multiple sclerosis, enrolled in a pregnancy study.

This clone was found once. V gene TRBV29-1 combines with J gene TRBJ1-2, with a weak D call TRBD1 (6 bases). CDR3 size: 14 residues. The germline V gene has CDR1 SQVTM and CDR2 ANQGSEA. V was pared by 5 bases and J by 8 bases, with 21 bases between. The CDR3 here is CSVKKDRLGGGYTF. Here the CDR3 DNA reads TGCAGCGTTAAAAAAGACAGGTTAGGCGGCGGCTACACCTTC.

This clone was recorded once. The chain is built from TRBV10-3 and TRBJ1-1; a weak D match, TRBD1 (6 bases). Germline V gene sequence: CDR1 ENHRY, CDR2 SYGVKD. V lost 5 bases and J lost 1, with 8 bases in between. The CDR3 runs 13 residues. CDR3 bases: TGTGCCATCAGTAAGGGACAGAACACTGAAGCTTTCTTT. Its translation: CAISKGQNTEAFF.

The chain carries TRBV7-9 and TRBJ1-1, with TRBD1 identical over 7 bases. Losses at the gene ends were 5 bases for V and 10 bases for J; bases not matched to a gene: 13. Germline CDR1 and CDR2: SEHNR and FQNEAQ (reference sequence). This CDR3 is 14 amino acids long. CDR3 sequence: CASSTDRVGGVAFF. DNA of the CDR3: TGTGCCAGCAGCACCGACAGGGTTGGTGGCGTAGCTTTCTTT.

CDR3 nucleotides: TGCGCCAGCAGTTTCTCCCAGCGGGGGGGCGTCAATGAGCAGTTCTTC. The encoded protein is CASSFSQRGGVNEQFF. The V gene is TRBV5-1, the J gene TRBJ2-1; 10 bases map to TRBD2. The ends lost 5 bases at V and 6 bases at J; junction bases unmatched: 11. This CDR3 spans 16 amino acids. The V gene's germline CDR1 is SGHRS and CDR2 YFSETQ.

The gene calls are TRBV6-5 and TRBJ2-5; a weak D match, TRBD1 (5 bases). Between the trimmed V and J ends, which lost 4 bases and 8 bases, there was a span of 14 bases. The V gene's germline CDR1 is MNHEY and CDR2 SVGAGI. The CDR3 spans 13 residues. Written as DNA, the CDR3 is TGTGCCAGCAGTTTGGTACAGGACAAAACCCAGTACTTC. Protein product: CASSLVQDKTQYF.

V usage is TRBV6-5 and J usage is TRBJ1-1, with D possibly matching TRBD1 (6 bases). Deletions cut 4 bases from V and 1 base from J, with 10 bases between. Germline V gene sequence: CDR1 MNHEY, CDR2 SVGAGI. The CDR3 extends over 14 amino acids. CDR3 sequence reads: CASSSTGQNTEAFF. In DNA form, the CDR3 reads TGTGCCAGCAGTTCGACAGGTCAGAACACTGAAGCTTTCTTT.

The rearrangement uses TRBV6-6 and TRBJ1-2; D is perhaps TRBD1 (6 bases). The CDR3 loop spans 14 amino acids. The germline V and J ends were trimmed by 0 bases and 3 bases, with 8 bases remaining between them. Germline-derived CDR1 and CDR2 are MNHNY and SVGAGI (reference sequence). Here the CDR3 reads CASSYSRTDYGYTF. The DNA for the CDR3 is TGTGCCAGCAGTTACTCCAGGACAGACTATGGCTACACCTTC.

The chain is built from TRBV11-2 and TRBJ1-4, with a possible D match to TRBD1 (6 bases). This CDR3 region has 15 residues. Trimming took 5 bases from V and 7 from J, leaving 17 bases between them. Germline V gives CDR1 SGHAT, CDR2 FQNNGV. The CDR3 region has the DNA TGTGCCAGCAGCAACGGACAGTACAAGGGTGAAAAACTGTTTTTT. Translation: CASSNGQYKGEKLFF.

The rearrangement uses TRBV30 and TRBJ2-5, with a tentative D call TRBD2 (6 bases). The germline V gene has CDR1 GTSNPN and CDR2 SVGIG (reference sequence). This CDR3 comprises 13 residues. V was pared by 4 bases and J by 7 bases, with 16 bases between. CDR3 residues: CAWTVALGGTQYF. The DNA for the CDR3 is TGTGCCTGGACTGTAGCCTTGGGAGGGACCCAGTACTTC. Full variable domain (remainder filled in from reference TRBV30 and TRBJ2-5): SQTIHQWPATLVQPVGSPLSLECTVEGTSNPNLYWYRQAAGRGLQLLFYSVGIGQISSEVPQNLSASRPQDRQFILSSKKLLLSDSGFYLCAWTVALGGTQYFGPGTRLLVL.

The gene calls are TRBV4-2 and TRBJ1-4; possibly TRBD1 for D (5 bases). Trimming left V 0 bases short and J 3 bases short, with 11 bases between. The V gene's germline CDR1 is LGHNA and CDR2 YNFKEQ. The CDR3 contains 16 residues. CDR3 nucleotide sequence: TGTGCCAGCAGCCAAGAAATTGACAGATCTAATGAAAAACTGTTTTTT. Its translation: CASSQEIDRSNEKLFF.

The rearrangement links TRBV19 to TRBJ1-6, with a tentative D call TRBD1 (6 bases). V lost 7 bases and J 9 bases, leaving 19 bases between the germline ends. CDR3 length: 15 residues. Looked up from germline, CDR1 is LNHDA and CDR2 is SQIVND (reference sequence). The CDR3 here is CASNRDLARSSPLHF. CDR3 in DNA: TGTGCCAGTAACAGGGACCTCGCCAGGAGTTCACCCCTCCACTTT.

The chain combines TRBV19 with TRBJ2-3; D perhaps matches TRBD1 (5 bases). The CDR3 totals 13 residues. The germline V and J ends were trimmed by 3 bases and 4 bases, with 8 bases remaining between them. Germline lookup yields CDR1 LNHDA and CDR2 SQIVND (reference sequence). CDR3 coding DNA: TGTGCCAGTAGTATTGCAGGGTCAGATACGCAGTATTTT. Translating gives CASSIAGSDTQYF.

The V call is TRBV6-1, the J call TRBJ1-1, with TRBD1 matching over 7 bases. This CDR3 region has 13 residues. V gave up 6 bases and J gave up 5 bases; unmatched junction bases: 6. Germline assignment: CDR1 MNHNS and CDR2 SASEGT. CDR3 nucleotides: TGTGCCAGCAGAGACAGGGCGGCAACTGAAGCTTTCTTT. The encoded protein is CASRDRAATEAFF.

The chain couples TRBV11-2 to TRBJ2-5; 10 bases match TRBD1. This CDR3 region has 15 residues. V shed 5 bases and J 3 bases; nucleotides not matched to a gene: 6. Germline loops: CDR1 SGHAT, CDR2 FQNNGV. The CDR3 nucleotides read TGTGCCAGCAGCCAGGACAGGGGGAAGAAAGAGACCCAGTACTTC. This sequence encodes CASSQDRGKKETQYF.

This clone was seen only a few times. The J gene is TRBJ1-1, the V gene TRBV4-1, with TRBD1 matching 8 bases. Germline V lookup: CDR1 MGHRA, CDR2 YSYEKL. The CDR3 runs 13 residues. V lost 2 bases, J lost 6 bases, and 2 bases stayed unmatched. The CDR3: CASSQRTGSEAFF. The CDR3 coding sequence is TGCGCCAGCAGCCAACGGACAGGGTCTGAAGCTTTCTTT.

The chain joins TRBV18 to TRBJ2-5, with 8 bases matching TRBD1. Germline V gene sequence: CDR1 KGHSH, CDR2 LQKENI. The CDR3 length is 14 residues. J was trimmed by 1 base and V by 2 bases; bases with no gene match: 0. CDR3 residues: CASSPDRGQETQYF. CDR3 nucleotides: TGTGCCAGCTCACCAGACAGGGGCCAAGAGACCCAGTACTTC.

The J gene is TRBJ1-6, the V gene TRBV7-2; weak D call: TRBD1 (5 bases). The CDR3 contains 15 residues. Germline values: CDR1 SGHTA, CDR2 FQGNSA. V gave up 2 bases and J gave up 10 bases, with 15 bases separating them. The CDR3 DNA follows: TGTGCCAGCAGCTTATCAGCAGGGATCGGCTCACCCCTCCACTTT. Its protein is CASSLSAGIGSPLHF. Based on the CDR3 plus reference TRBV7-2 and TRBJ1-6, the full variable domain is GAGVSQSPSNKVTEKGKDVELRCDPISGHTALYWYRQSLGQGLEFLIYFQGNSAPDKSGLPSDRFSAERTGGSVSTLTIQRTQQEDSAVYLCASSLSAGIGSPLHFGNGTRLTVT.

The chain joins TRBV4-2 to TRBJ2-7, with 7 bases fitting TRBD2. The CDR3 consists of 15 residues. The germline V gene has CDR1 LGHNA and CDR2 YNFKEQ. The junction had 3 bases not matched to a gene; V was cut back by 1 base and J by 0 bases. The CDR3 sequence is CASSQGWGGSYEQYF. In nucleotides, the CDR3 is TGTGCCAGCAGCCAAGGGTGGGGGGGCTCCTACGAGCAGTACTTC.

This chain links TRBV11-2 with TRBJ2-7; D perhaps matches TRBD2 (5 bases). The germline V gene encodes CDR1 SGHAT and CDR2 FQNNGV. The CDR3 is 18 amino acids. V lost 0 bases and J lost 0, with 18 bases in between. The CDR3 loop reads CASSLEVGWSGSSYEQYF. CDR3 DNA sequence: TGTGCCAGCAGCTTAGAGGTAGGGTGGTCGGGGAGCTCCTACGAGCAGTACTTC.

The chain uses TRBV7-2 and TRBJ2-2; D remains unclear. CDR1 is SGHTA and CDR2 is FQGNSA in the germline V gene. V lost 0 bases and J lost 1, with 6 bases in between. CDR3 length: 15 amino acids. DNA of the CDR3: TGTGCCAGCAGCTTAGCAGCGTTGAACACCGGGGAGCTGTTTTTT. Its protein is CASSLAALNTGELFF.

This clone occurred a few times. The chain couples TRBV6-6 to TRBJ1-1; the D is unclear. The CDR3 loop spans 16 amino acids. The germline CDR1 and CDR2 sequences are MNHNY and SVGAGI (reference sequence). Trimming removed 0 bases at V and 3 bases at J, with 14 bases between. DNA for the CDR3: TGTGCCAGCAGTTACTCGACGGGTTCGCTGGACACTGAAGCTTTCTTT. It is translated as CASSYSTGSLDTEAFF.

This rearrangement joins TRBV4-3 to TRBJ2-1, with 13 bases identical to TRBD2. CDR1 is LGHNA and CDR2 is YSLEER in the germline V gene. V lost 6 bases and J lost 0; bases outside the gene matches: 5. CDR3 length: 17 amino acids. CDR3 sequence: CASSVTSGGSSYNEQFF. CDR3 in DNA: TGCGCCAGCAGTGTGACTAGCGGGGGGTCCTCCTACAATGAGCAGTTCTTC.

This sequence joins TRBV6-6 and TRBJ2-1, with 10 bases aligning to TRBD2. The CDR3 is 15 residues long. CDR1 MNHNY and CDR2 SVGAGI come from the germline V gene (reference sequence). The trim removed 7 bases at V and 4 bases at J, leaving 7 bases unmatched. The CDR3 DNA is TGTGCCAGCACCGAACTAGCGGGGCCTTACAATGAGCAGTTCTTC. Protein product: CASTELAGPYNEQFF.

This clone was observed a single time. CDR3 amino acids: CASSATRGGFWNEQFF. CDR3 nucleotide sequence: TGTGCCAGCAGCGCTACTCGCGGGGGGTTTTGGAATGAGCAGTTCTTC. The V and J genes are TRBV9 and TRBJ2-1; 8 nucleotides match TRBD2. V shed 3 bases, J shed 7 bases, and the junction held 12 bases outside the gene matches. The length of the CDR3 is 16 residues. Germline values: CDR1 SGDLS, CDR2 YYNGEE. Drawing the rest from reference TRBV9 and TRBJ2-1, the complete variable domain is DSGVTQTPKHLITATGQRVTLRCSPRSGDLSVYWYQQSLDQGLQFLIQYYNGEERAKGNILERFSAQQFPDLHSELNLSSLELGDSALYFCASSATRGGFWNEQFFGPGTRLTVL.

The chain couples TRBV11-2 to TRBJ1-1, with TRBD1 matching over 10 bases. Losses at the gene ends were 5 bases for V and 5 bases for J; bases not matched to a gene: 5. The germline V gene encodes CDR1 SGHAT and CDR2 FQNNGV. CDR3 length: 14 amino acids. The CDR3 reads CASSPRTGGTEAFF. The CDR3 nucleotides read TGTGCCAGCAGCCCAAGGACAGGGGGAACTGAAGCTTTCTTT.

The CDR3 here is CASGLSGRPEAFF. In DNA, the CDR3 is TGTGCTAGTGGTTTATCAGGGCGCCCGGAGGCTTTCTTT. The chain is built from TRBV12-5 and TRBJ1-1, with a weak D call TRBD1 (5 bases). This CDR3 has 13 amino acids. Trimming removed 3 bases at V and 11 bases at J, with 16 bases between. The germline V gene encodes CDR1 LGHNT and CDR2 FRNRAP.

This chain joins TRBV4-2 and TRBJ1-1, with 7 positions matching TRBD1. Losses at the gene ends were 0 bases for V and 6 bases for J; bases not matched to a gene: 7. Germline V gene lookup returns CDR1 LGHNA and CDR2 YNFKEQ. The CDR3 covers 15 residues. CDR3 residues: CASSQERRGRSEAFF. In DNA, the CDR3 is TGTGCCAGCAGCCAAGAGCGTAGGGGGCGATCTGAAGCTTTCTTT.